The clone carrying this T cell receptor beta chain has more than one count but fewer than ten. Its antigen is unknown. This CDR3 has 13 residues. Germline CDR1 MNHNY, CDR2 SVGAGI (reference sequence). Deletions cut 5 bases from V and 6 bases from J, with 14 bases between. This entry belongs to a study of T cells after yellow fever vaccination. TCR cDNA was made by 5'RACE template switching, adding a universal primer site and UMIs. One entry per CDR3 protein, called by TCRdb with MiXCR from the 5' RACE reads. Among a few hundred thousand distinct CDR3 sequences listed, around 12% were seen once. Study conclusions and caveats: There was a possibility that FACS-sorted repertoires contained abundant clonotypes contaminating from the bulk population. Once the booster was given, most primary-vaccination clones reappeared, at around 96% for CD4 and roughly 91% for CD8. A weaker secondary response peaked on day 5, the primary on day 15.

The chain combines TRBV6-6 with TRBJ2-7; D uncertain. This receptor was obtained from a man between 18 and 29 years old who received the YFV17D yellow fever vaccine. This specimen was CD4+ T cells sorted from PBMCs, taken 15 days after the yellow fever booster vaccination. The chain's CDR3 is CASSDGSRREQYF. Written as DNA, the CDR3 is TGTGCCAGCAGTGACGGAAGCAGACGCGAGCAGTACTTC.